This passage covers 19 T cell receptor beta chains from one sample sequenced in a study of identical twins (dated by TCRdb to the mid-2010s). To prepare the library, 5' RACE was applied. Sequencing instrument: Illumina HiSeq 2000. Starting from the raw public reads, TCRdb applied fastp trimming at Q25, assembled clones with MiXCR and retained in-frame beta chains. Each CDR3 protein appears once, grouped with its most common genes and DNA. This sample is represented by 690,000 or so distinct CDR3 sequences; 8.6% of them were singletons. The top ten constitute roughly 0.9% of the sample. These same data were also listed under a study on yellow fever vaccine responses in identical twins.

The specimen was PBMCs. All receptors come from a woman younger than 35 in good health.

This clonotype was seen a handful of times. J is TRBJ2-7 and V is TRBV29-1; TRBD1 aligns across 11 bases. Germline CDR1 SQVTM, CDR2 ANQGSEA. V lost 5 bases and J lost 5; bases outside the gene matches: 2. This CDR3 region has 12 residues. In nucleotides, the CDR3 is TGCAGCGTTTGGGACAGGGGGAACGAGCAGTACTTC. Protein product: CSVWDRGNEQYF.

This clonotype was seen only a few times. The chain employs TRBV20-1 and TRBJ2-5; tentative D call: TRBD2 (5 bases). Per the germline V gene, CDR1 is DFQATT and CDR2 is SNEGSKA (reference sequence). There are 16 residues in the CDR3. Trimming removed 4 bases from V and 4 bases from J, with 22 bases in between. CDR3 DNA sequence: TGCAGTGCTACCAATTGGGATCCGGGGAAACGAGAGACCCAGTACTTC. Translating gives CSATNWDPGKRETQYF.

This rearrangement joins TRBV5-5 to TRBJ2-7, with 9 bases matching TRBD1. V lost 1 base, J lost 1 base, and 6 bases stayed unmatched. This CDR3 region has 16 residues. Looked up from germline, CDR1 is SGHKS and CDR2 is YYEKEE (reference sequence). The DNA of the CDR3 is TGTGCCAGCAGCTTGTTTGTCGGACAGGGGTCCTACGAGCAGTACTTC. This translates into CASSLFVGQGSYEQYF.

This sequence joins TRBV10-3 and TRBJ2-7; tentative D call: TRBD1 (5 bases). The V end was cut by 11 bases, the J end by 1 base, with 15 bases between. CDR3 length: 13 amino acids. Germline CDR1 and CDR2: ENHRY and SYGVKD. The CDR3 reads CALRQPNSYEQYF. The CDR3 bases are TGTGCCCTTCGACAGCCGAATTCCTACGAGCAGTACTTC.

This clonotype has a handful of counts. The chain recombines TRBV4-3 with TRBJ2-2; D may be TRBD2 (6 bases). This CDR3 has 16 residues. Germline V CDR1 and CDR2: LGHNA, YSLEER. The V end was cut by 1 base, the J end by 4 bases, with 13 bases between. The CDR3 DNA reads TGCGCCAGCAGCCAAGTTGGGGGGTTTGGCACCGGGGAGCTGTTTTTT. This encodes CASSQVGGFGTGELFF.

This clonotype was found a few times. V and J are TRBV27 and TRBJ2-2; no firm D call. The CDR3 is 12 residues long. Germline values: CDR1 MNHEY, CDR2 SMNVEV (reference sequence). V was cut by 8 bases and J by 8 bases, with 12 bases left in between. The CDR3 sequence: CASASFSGELFF. The CDR3 DNA reads as TGTGCCAGCGCCTCGTTCTCGGGGGAGCTGTTTTTT.

This clonotype was seen repeatedly, ten times or more. V is TRBV20-1 and J is TRBJ2-5; D possibly corresponds to TRBD2 (7 bases). The length of the CDR3 is 11 residues. Germline lookup yields CDR1 DFQATT and CDR2 SNEGSKA (reference sequence). Trimming took 6 bases from V and 5 from J, leaving 10 bases between them. The CDR3 protein is CSAGGGETQYF. CDR3 sequence (DNA): TGCAGTGCAGGGGGGGGTGAGACCCAGTACTTC.

The genes are TRBV20-1 and TRBJ2-7; 14 bases map to TRBD2. CDR1 DFQATT and CDR2 SNEGSKA come from the germline V gene (reference sequence). This CDR3 has 19 residues. V dropped 2 bases and J dropped 1; count of bases not matched to a gene: 13. The CDR3 nucleotides are TGCAGTGCTAGACCTCTTGGGACTAGCGGGAGAGCTGGGTCCTACGAGCAGTACTTC. It codes for CSARPLGTSGRAGSYEQYF.

This clonotype was picked up a small number of times. The chain links TRBV7-9 to TRBJ1-1; the match to TRBD1 covers 9 bases. CDR1 SEHNR and CDR2 FQNEAQ come from the germline V gene (reference sequence). This CDR3 contains 14 residues. J gave up 5 bases and V 7 bases, and 8 bases lay outside the gene matches. CDR3 amino acids: CASTILTGGTEAFF. The CDR3 DNA reads as TGTGCCAGCACCATATTGACAGGGGGAACTGAAGCTTTCTTT.

At least ten counts were recorded for this clonotype. This chain connects TRBV27 to TRBJ2-1, with 8 bases fitting TRBD2. CDR3 length: 15 amino acids. V lost 6 bases, J lost 7 bases, and 11 bases stayed unmatched. Germline V CDR1 and CDR2: MNHEY, SMNVEV (reference sequence). CDR3 loop: CASRLEREPGNEQFF. In DNA, the CDR3 is TGTGCCAGCAGATTAGAGCGGGAGCCGGGGAATGAGCAGTTCTTC.

This clonotype was observed a few times. The gene calls are TRBV4-3 and TRBJ2-1; the D gene could be TRBD1 or TRBD2 (5 bases each). Germline V gene data show CDR1 as LGHNA and CDR2 as YSLEER. The CDR3 covers 15 residues. V shed 1 base and J shed 5 bases, with 12 bases lying between them. The CDR3 loop reads CASSQGGTNNNEQFF. The CDR3 DNA is TGCGCCAGCAGCCAAGGAGGGACGAACAACAATGAGCAGTTCTTC.

The chain links TRBV4-3 to TRBJ2-1; a weak D match, TRBD2 (5 bases). Deletions cut 4 bases from V and 0 bases from J, with 16 bases between. The length of the CDR3 is 17 residues. CDR1 LGHNA and CDR2 YSLEER come from the germline V gene. The DNA of the CDR3 is TGCGCCAGCAGCCCTTCTTTAAGCGGTAGCTCCTACAATGAGCAGTTCTTC. As protein: CASSPSLSGSSYNEQFF.

The CDR3 bases are TGTGCCAGCAGCCAATCTCCTTCAGGCACCGCGGTAGCTTTCTTT. The encoded protein is CASSQSPSGTAVAFF. The gene calls are TRBV3-1 and TRBJ1-1; D gene unclear. The CDR3 is 15 residues long. The germline gives CDR1 LGHDT, CDR2 YNNKEL (reference sequence). Between the trimmed V and J ends, which lost 2 bases and 10 bases, there was a span of 20 bases.

This rearrangement joins TRBV30 to TRBJ2-7; D call uncertain. The germline CDR1 and CDR2 sequences are GTSNPN and SVGIG (reference sequence). The CDR3 has 13 amino acids. V lost 2 bases to trimming and J lost 1 base, with 9 bases between them. CDR3 DNA sequence: TGTGCCTGGAGTCGCCAGGCTTCCTACGAGCAGTACTTC. Protein product: CAWSRQASYEQYF.

This clonotype was found many times. The chain has TRBV3-1 and TRBJ1-4; a possible D gene is TRBD1 (5 bases). V was pared by 2 bases and J by 4 bases, with 8 bases between. The CDR3 has 14 amino acids. Germline CDR1 reads LGHDT; CDR2 reads YNNKEL (reference sequence). The CDR3 reads CASSQRGGNEKLFF. CDR3 in DNA: TGTGCCAGCAGCCAACGCGGGGGTAATGAAAAACTGTTTTTT.

This clonotype was recorded many times. The genes are TRBV28 and TRBJ2-3; 7 nucleotides match TRBD1. V lost 2 bases to trimming and J lost 5 bases; unmatched junction nucleotides: 7. From germline, CDR1 is MDHEN and CDR2 SYDVKM. This CDR3 spans 15 amino acids. The CDR3 coding sequence is TGTGCCAGCAGTTTACCACGACACAGGGGAGATACGCAGTATTTT. It translates to CASSLPRHRGDTQYF. Together with reference TRBV28 and TRBJ2-3, the CDR3 gives the full variable domain: DVKVTQSSRYLVKRTGEKVFLECVQDMDHENMFWYRQDPGLGLRLIYFSYDVKMKEKGDIPEGYSVSREKKERFSLILESASTNQTSMYLCASSLPRHRGDTQYFGPGTRLTVL.

The table lists this clonotype with a few counts. The chain couples TRBV11-3 to TRBJ2-3, with 11 bases that match TRBD2. Trimming at V came to 5 bases and at J to 3 bases, leaving 13 bases not matched to a gene. CDR1 is SGHNT and CDR2 is YENEEA in the germline V gene. CDR3 length: 18 amino acids. The CDR3 loop is CASSGNLAGGTWTDTQYF. CDR3 bases: TGTGCCAGCAGCGGAAACTTAGCGGGAGGGACGTGGACAGATACGCAGTATTTT.

This clonotype was recorded a few times. J is TRBJ1-2 and V is TRBV10-3; D remains ambiguous. Trimming pared 4 bases from V and 3 bases from J, leaving 9 bases between. This CDR3 is built from 13 residues. CDR1 is ENHRY, CDR2 SYGVKD, per germline. In DNA form, the CDR3 reads TGTGCCATCAGTGGGGCTGTTGACTATGGCTACACCTTC. Encoded protein: CAISGAVDYGYTF.

At least ten counts were recorded for this clonotype. The chain couples TRBV7-9 to TRBJ1-2; 8 bases are shared with TRBD1. There are 13 residues in the CDR3. V shed 6 bases, J shed 8 bases, and the junction held 8 bases outside the gene matches. Germline CDR1 is SEHNR and CDR2 is FQNEAQ (reference sequence). The CDR3 sequence is CASRATGVEGYTF. For the CDR3, the DNA is TGTGCCAGCAGGGCGACAGGGGTAGAAGGCTACACCTTC.